The next 19 T cell receptor beta chains were all read from a single sample in a study of human T cells and chemical hapten exposure. TCRdb processed the RACE reads anew with MiXCR; each CDR3 protein has one entry. The sample has roughly 360,000 distinct CDR3 sequences, roughly 4.8% seen once. Time point here: patch test 1, 2 weeks after DPC sensitization. Treatment meaning: therapeutic diphenylcyclopropenone sensitization with weekly scalp DPC. The specimen comprised whole blood, sampled in connection with sensitization to the hapten diphenylcyclopropenone (DPC). These receptors all stem from a woman between 45 and 60 years old with alopecia areata. Some clones in this sample may be carry-over from other donors' samples.

This clonotype was counted a few times. This rearrangement joins TRBV29-1 to TRBJ2-5, with D perhaps TRBD2 (6 bases). CDR1 SQVTM and CDR2 ANQGSEA come from the germline V gene. V dropped 4 bases and J dropped 1 base, with 10 bases sitting between them. The CDR3 extends over 13 amino acids. This chain's CDR3 is CSVGGGTQETQYF. CDR3 nucleotide sequence: TGCAGCGTTGGGGGCGGGACCCAAGAGACCCAGTACTTC.

In this sample, this clonotype turned up many times. V gene TRBV14 combines with J gene TRBJ2-1; D is perhaps TRBD2 (5 bases). The CDR3 runs 13 residues. V lost 4 bases and J lost 6, with 10 bases in between. CDR1 and CDR2 from the germline V gene are SGHDN and FVKESK. DNA for the CDR3: TGTGCCAGCAGCCCAGACTACTCCAATGAGCAGTTCTTC. It codes for CASSPDYSNEQFF.

This clonotype was counted at least ten times. This chain uses TRBV5-6 with TRBJ1-4, with D hard to call. V lost 1 base and J 8 bases, leaving 9 bases between the germline ends. CDR3 length: 13 amino acids. Germline CDR1 and CDR2: SGHDT and YYEEEE. The CDR3: CASSLYAVEKLFF. As DNA, the CDR3 is TGTGCCAGCAGCTTGTATGCGGTGGAAAAACTGTTTTTT.

V gene TRBV25-1 combines with J gene TRBJ1-4, with a weak D call TRBD1 (5 bases). V lost 5 bases and J lost 8, with 15 bases in between. CDR3 length: 14 amino acids. Germline CDR1 is MGHDK and CDR2 is SYGVNS. CDR3 DNA sequence: TGTGCCAGCAGTTCCGGGACGGAGGGGGAAAAACTGTTTTTT. Protein: CASSSGTEGEKLFF. Full variable domain (rest looked up from reference TRBV25-1 and TRBJ1-4): EADIYQTPRYLVIGTGKKITLECSQTMGHDKMYWYQQDPGMELHLIHYSYGVNSTEKGDLSSESTVSRIRTEHFPLTLESARPSHTSQYLCASSSGTEGEKLFFGSGTQLSVL.

As regards this clonotype: With a much larger clone just one base away, this may be a read error. The chain is built from TRBV28 and TRBJ1-1, with D possibly being TRBD1 (6 bases). The V end was cut by 7 bases, the J end by 4 bases, with 16 bases between. CDR3 length: 14 residues. The germline V gene encodes CDR1 MDHEN and CDR2 SYDVKM. The CDR3 DNA sequence: TGTGCCAGCACTCGGACAGAGTCCCTCACTGAAGCTTTCTTT. It specifies CASTRTESLTEAFF.

The rearrangement joins TRBV20-1 to TRBJ2-3; 7 bases are a match to TRBD2. The CDR3 is 11 residues long. Germline CDR1 and CDR2: DFQATT and SNEGSKA (reference sequence). The CDR3 reads CSQAGEDTQYF. CDR3 bases: TGCTCCCAGGCGGGGGAAGATACGCAGTATTTT.

In this sample, this clonotype turned up many times. The V call is TRBV20-1, the J call TRBJ2-2, with 7 bases aligning to TRBD2. The V segment lost 3 bases and the J segment 0 bases; nucleotides outside the gene matches: 4. The CDR3 spans 15 residues. Germline V gene sequence: CDR1 DFQATT, CDR2 SNEGSKA (reference sequence). CDR3 loop: CSASSGFANTGELFF. The CDR3 region has the DNA TGCAGTGCTAGTAGCGGGTTTGCGAACACCGGGGAGCTGTTTTTT.

This clonotype was seen ten or more times. The CDR3 DNA follows: TGTGCCAGCAGTTTATGGACAACCCCCGAGGATGAGCAGTTCTTC. The encoded protein is CASSLWTTPEDEQFF. The chain links TRBV27 to TRBJ2-1; D is perhaps TRBD1 (5 bases). Trimming took 1 base from V and 8 from J, leaving 15 bases between them. Germline CDR1 MNHEY, CDR2 SMNVEV (reference sequence). The CDR3 consists of 15 residues.

This clonotype was recorded many times. V and J are TRBV12-3 or TRBV12-4 and TRBJ2-1, with 8 bases lining up with TRBD1. This CDR3 spans 13 amino acids. After removal of 3 bases from V and 8 bases from J, the junction contained 3 bases not matched to a gene. This CDR3 is CASSFQGAYEQFF. The CDR3 DNA is TGTGCCAGCAGTTTTCAGGGGGCATATGAGCAGTTCTTC.

This clonotype was observed many times. The gene calls are TRBV7-2 and TRBJ2-5, with TRBD2 matching over 9 bases. Germline V CDR1 and CDR2: SGHTA, FQGNSA. The CDR3 is 15 residues long. The junction had 5 bases not matched to a gene; V was cut back by 1 base and J by 5 bases. CDR3 sequence: CASSLGAGGPETQYF. The CDR3 region has the DNA TGTGCCAGCAGCTTAGGGGCGGGAGGGCCGGAGACCCAGTACTTC. Full variable domain (rest looked up from reference TRBV7-2 and TRBJ2-5): GAGVSQSPSNKVTEKGKDVELRCDPISGHTALYWYRQSLGQGLEFLIYFQGNSAPDKSGLPSDRFSAERTGGSVSTLTIQRTQQEDSAVYLCASSLGAGGPETQYFGPGTRLLVL.

This clonotype was counted ten times or more. The chain links TRBV2 to TRBJ2-3; 8 nucleotides line up with TRBD1. The CDR3 consists of 14 residues. The V gene's germline CDR1 is SNHLY and CDR2 FYNNEI. J was trimmed by 6 bases and V by 6 bases; bases with no gene match: 8. The CDR3 sequence: CASSPNRGMDTQYF. CDR3 DNA sequence: TGTGCCAGCAGCCCGAACAGGGGGATGGATACGCAGTATTTT.

The J gene is TRBJ2-1, the V gene TRBV3-1; 7 bases agree with TRBD1. CDR1 and CDR2 (germline): LGHDT, YNNKEL (reference sequence). This CDR3 has 15 residues. Unmatched junction bases numbered 9, after V lost 4 bases and J lost 6 bases. In DNA, the CDR3 is TGTGCCAGCAGCCGTCCCGGGACAGCGTTCAATGAGCAGTTCTTC. Its protein is CASSRPGTAFNEQFF.

The chain employs TRBV7-9 and TRBJ2-1; weak D call: TRBD2 (6 bases). This CDR3 is 15 amino acids long. V was cut by 5 bases and J by 3 bases, with 14 bases left in between. From germline, CDR1 is SEHNR and CDR2 FQNEAQ (reference sequence). The CDR3, as DNA: TGTGCCAGCAGCCCACTAGCAGGACGCTACAATGAGCAGTTCTTC. This codes for CASSPLAGRYNEQFF.

In this sample, this clonotype turned up many times. The chain couples TRBV2 to TRBJ2-1, with D possibly TRBD1 on 6 matching bases. V lost 3 bases to trimming and J lost 6 bases, with 9 bases between them. Germline V gives CDR1 SNHLY, CDR2 FYNNEI. The CDR3 consists of 13 residues. This CDR3 is CASSDRGGNEQFF. The CDR3 region has the DNA TGTGCCAGCAGTGACAGAGGGGGCAATGAGCAGTTCTTC.

This clonotype was observed a few times. The chain carries TRBV29-1 and TRBJ2-3; 10 nucleotides align to TRBD2. The trim removed 7 bases at V and 4 bases at J, leaving 8 bases unmatched. From germline, CDR1 is SQVTM and CDR2 ANQGSEA. This CDR3 has 14 residues. The CDR3: CSAQLAGNPDTQYF. CDR3 DNA sequence: TGCAGCGCACAACTAGCGGGAAATCCAGATACGCAGTATTTT.

This clonotype was seen ten or more times. The CDR3, as DNA: TGTGCCAGCAGCCCCCGGGACAGAGGAGAAAAACTGTTTTTT. Its translation: CASSPRDRGEKLFF. The chain combines TRBV4-2 with TRBJ1-4; 7 bases match TRBD1. Germline V CDR1 and CDR2: LGHNA, YNFKEQ. Unmatched junction bases numbered 7, after V lost 4 bases and J lost 8 bases. The CDR3 contains 14 residues.

V and J are TRBV5-4 and TRBJ2-1, with 7 bases lining up with TRBD1. CDR3 length: 14 amino acids. Germline V gene lookup returns CDR1 SGHNT and CDR2 YYREEE (reference sequence). V lost 4 bases to trimming and J lost 6 bases; unmatched junction nucleotides: 7. The CDR3 sequence is CASSPFGQVNEQFF. The CDR3 region has the DNA TGTGCCAGCAGCCCCTTCGGACAGGTCAATGAGCAGTTCTTC. The full variable domain, with the rest looked up from reference TRBV5-4 and TRBJ2-1, is ETGVTQSPTHLIKTRGQQVTLRCSSQSGHNTVSWYQQALGQGPQFIFQYYREEENGRGNFPPRFSGLQFPNYSSELNVNALELDDSALYLCASSPFGQVNEQFFGPGTRLTVL.

Many counts were recorded for this clonotype. This rearrangement joins TRBV7-2 to TRBJ2-3, with a tentative D call TRBD2 (5 bases). CDR1 is SGHTA and CDR2 is FQGNSA in the germline V gene. This CDR3 comprises 16 residues. Trimming removed 3 bases at V and 7 bases at J, with 20 bases between. CDR3 loop: CASSLEDGSPAHTQYF. DNA of the CDR3: TGTGCCAGCAGCTTGGAGGACGGGTCCCCGGCACATACGCAGTATTTT.

At least ten counts were recorded for this clonotype. This CDR3 reads CASSPGGANSPLHF. The CDR3 nucleotides are TGTGCCAGCAGCCCCGGCGGGGCTAATTCACCCCTCCACTTT. This chain uses TRBV7-9 with TRBJ1-6, with a possible D match to TRBD1 (5 bases). Trimming shortened V by 5 bases and J by 6 bases, and 11 bases separated the two germline ends. Germline CDR1 reads SEHNR; CDR2 reads FQNEAQ (reference sequence). This CDR3 has 14 residues.